The 27 T cell receptor beta chains in this list originate from one sample, sequenced in a study of OX40 agonist ivuxolimab in advanced cancers. TCRdb's table, derived via immunoSEQ multiplex PCR, lists solely in-frame clones and lacks some. This table holds tens of thousands of clones, roughly 90% found once. The sample consisted of CD4+ or CD8+ T cells sorted from blood, taken in a trial of the OX40 agonist ivuxolimab. Source of these receptors: an adult with an advanced solid tumor such as melanoma, head and neck, liver or kidney cancer.

The chain joins TRBV7-9 to TRBJ2-1, with TRBD1 matching over 7 bases. This CDR3 contains 12 residues. The J segment lost 8 bases and the V segment lost 5 bases, leaving 3 bases of the junction unmatched. CDR1 and CDR2 (germline): SEHNR, FQNEAQ (reference sequence). CDR3 sequence reads: CASSPDRDEQFF. DNA for the CDR3: TGTGCCAGCAGCCCAGACAGGGATGAGCAGTTCTTC.

The CDR3 bases are TGCGCCAGCAGTGAGTCGGAGACAGATGGCTACACCTTC. Translating gives CASSESETDGYTF. V usage is TRBV10-2 and J usage is TRBJ1-2, with a tentative D call TRBD1 (5 bases). The CDR3 length is 13 residues. V was pared by 0 bases and J by 6 bases, with 8 bases between. The germline V gene has CDR1 WSHSY and CDR2 SAAADI.

The J gene is TRBJ2-5, the V gene TRBV6-6; D possibly corresponds to TRBD2 (7 bases). CDR3 size: 15 residues. Trimming removed 0 bases at V and 4 bases at J, with 12 bases between. Germline CDR1 is MNHNY and CDR2 is SVGAGI (reference sequence). CDR3 DNA: TGTGCCAGCAGTTACTCGGGCGGGGGCCCAGAGACCCAGTACTTC. It translates to CASSYSGGGPETQYF.

V gene TRBV5-1 combines with J gene TRBJ2-7, with D possibly TRBD1 on 6 matching bases. This CDR3 region has 14 residues. Germline CDR1 and CDR2: SGHRS and YFSETQ. Trimming pared 4 bases from V and 6 bases from J, leaving 17 bases between. This chain's CDR3 is CASSPPGHSIEQYF. CDR3 in DNA: TGCGCCAGCAGCCCACCGGGACACTCGATCGAGCAGTACTTC.

This chain connects TRBV19 to TRBJ1-2; D is unclear. This CDR3 contains 13 residues. Deletions cut 5 bases from V and 0 bases from J, with 7 bases between. The V gene's germline CDR1 is LNHDA and CDR2 SQIVND (reference sequence). CDR3 region: CASSQRTNYGYTF. In nucleotides, the CDR3 is TGTGCCAGTAGTCAGCGAACTAACTATGGCTACACCTTC.

The chain employs TRBV4-1 and TRBJ1-2; D is uncertain. Deletions cut 2 bases from V and 6 bases from J, with 22 bases between. Germline loops: CDR1 MGHRA, CDR2 YSYEKL. CDR3 length: 17 amino acids. The CDR3 sequence: CASSQSWANDFSDGYTF. DNA for the CDR3: TGCGCCAGCAGCCAATCGTGGGCAAACGATTTTAGTGATGGCTACACCTTC.

This clone qualifies as large. This CDR3 reads CASKASALPGYEQYF. In DNA, the CDR3 is TGTGCCAGCAAAGCCAGTGCTCTTCCTGGCTACGAGCAGTACTTC. V usage is TRBV7-2 and J usage is TRBJ2-7; D call uncertain. Germline values: CDR1 SGHTA, CDR2 FQGNSA. The CDR3 consists of 15 residues. Trimming left V 7 bases short and J 3 bases short, with 19 bases between.

This clone was observed a few times. The CDR3 loop is CACRYGPRRGGYTF. Written as DNA, the CDR3 is TGTGCCTGCCGTTACGGCCCGCGGCGAGGCGGCTACACCTTC. The gene calls are TRBV21-1 and TRBJ1-2. TRBV21-1 is a pseudogene locus. CDR3 length: 14 amino acids.

The chain recombines TRBV11-2 with TRBJ2-5; 7 bases are a match to TRBD2. The CDR3 loop spans 19 amino acids. V dropped 5 bases and J dropped 1; count of bases not matched to a gene: 19. Germline loops: CDR1 SGHAT, CDR2 FQNNGV. DNA for the CDR3: TGTGCCAGCAGCCGGACGAGCGCTCCAGGGACGGGGGGCCAAGAGACCCAGTACTTC. It codes for CASSRTSAPGTGGQETQYF.

The chain joins TRBV19 to TRBJ2-5; 9 bases are shared with TRBD1. V shed 5 bases, J shed 2 bases, and the junction held 15 bases outside the gene matches. Germline V lookup: CDR1 LNHDA, CDR2 SQIVND (reference sequence). This CDR3 has 18 amino acids. CDR3 in amino acids: CASSVTGGTWSIQETQYF. The CDR3 nucleotides read TGTGCCAGTAGTGTGACAGGGGGGACGTGGTCAATTCAAGAGACCCAGTACTTC.

This chain uses TRBV15 with TRBJ1-4; no reliable D call. The V gene lost 3 bases and the J gene lost 3 bases, with 2 bases spanning the gap. The V gene's germline CDR1 is LNHNV and CDR2 YYDKDF (reference sequence). This CDR3 region has 12 residues. The CDR3 DNA reads TGTGCCACCAGCAGGCCTAATGAAAAACTGTTTTTT. Its translation is CATSRPNEKLFF.

The genes are TRBV7-9 and TRBJ2-1; D is unresolved. V was cut by 3 bases and J by 4 bases, with 10 bases left in between. The CDR3 length is 14 residues. Per the germline V gene, CDR1 is SEHNR and CDR2 is FQNEAQ (reference sequence). The DNA of the CDR3 is TGTGCCAGCAGCTTGGTCCGTGGATACAATGAGCAGTTCTTC. Encoded protein: CASSLVRGYNEQFF.

The rearrangement uses TRBV27 and TRBJ2-2; possibly TRBD1 for D (5 bases). CDR3 length: 14 amino acids. Germline V gene data show CDR1 as MNHEY and CDR2 as SMNVEV (reference sequence). The V and J ends lost 2 bases and 6 bases respectively, with 10 bases between them. CDR3 nucleotide sequence: TGTGCCAGCAGTTTACGCAGGGAAGCCGGGGAGCTGTTTTTT. Amino acid sequence: CASSLRREAGELFF.

This clone was seen just once. This chain connects TRBV5-1 to TRBJ2-7, with TRBD2 as a possible D gene (5 bases). Germline values: CDR1 SGHRS, CDR2 YFSETQ. The CDR3 extends over 15 amino acids. V lost 3 bases, J lost 3 bases, and 16 bases lay in between. In DNA form, the CDR3 reads TGCGCCAGCAGCTCATCCCCGGGATCTAACTACGAGCAGTACTTC. It translates to CASSSSPGSNYEQYF.

The rearrangement joins TRBV29-1 to TRBJ2-7; 8 bases are a match to TRBD1. With 1 base clipped from V and 4 bases from J, the junction kept 3 bases outside the gene matches. The V gene's germline CDR1 is SQVTM and CDR2 ANQGSEA. The CDR3 spans 13 residues. The CDR3 is CSVEGRGQYEQYF. For the CDR3, the DNA is TGCAGCGTTGAAGGCAGGGGGCAGTACGAGCAGTACTTC.

The rearrangement uses TRBV5-1 and TRBJ2-1; possible D gene TRBD2, 5 bases. This CDR3 is 15 amino acids long. Germline V lookup: CDR1 SGHRS, CDR2 YFSETQ. V shed 0 bases and J shed 6 bases, with 13 bases lying between them. The CDR3 spells CASSLGRGQSNEQFF. The CDR3 nucleotides read TGCGCCAGCAGCTTGGGCCGGGGTCAGTCCAATGAGCAGTTCTTC.

The rearrangement links TRBV27 to TRBJ2-1, with 13 nucleotides matching TRBD2. After removal of 6 bases from V and 8 bases from J, the junction contained 7 bases not matched to a gene. Germline assignment: CDR1 MNHEY and CDR2 SMNVEV (reference sequence). This CDR3 comprises 15 residues. The CDR3 is CASRITSGGAYEQFF. The DNA for the CDR3 is TGTGCCAGCAGGATCACTAGCGGGGGGGCATATGAGCAGTTCTTC.

V gene TRBV9 combines with J gene TRBJ2-2, with a tentative D call TRBD1 (5 bases). This CDR3 region has 15 residues. V was clipped by 0 bases and J by 4 bases, with 10 bases between them. Germline V lookup: CDR1 SGDLS, CDR2 YYNGEE. The CDR3 DNA reads as TGTGCCAGCAGCGTAGGTAATGGGGCCACCGGGGAGCTGTTTTTT. Its protein product is CASSVGNGATGELFF.

The chain joins TRBV7-9 to TRBJ2-2; D may be TRBD1 (6 bases). Germline V lookup: CDR1 SEHNR, CDR2 FQNEAQ (reference sequence). CDR3 length: 14 amino acids. V was shortened by 5 bases and J by 6 bases, with 13 bases between the two germline ends. CDR3 sequence reads: CASSPTTGPGELFF. DNA for the CDR3: TGTGCCAGCAGCCCAACGACAGGTCCCGGGGAGCTGTTTTTT.

The rearrangement uses TRBV7-9 and TRBJ1-1; D is ambiguous. This CDR3 is built from 15 residues. Trimming pared 5 bases from V and 2 bases from J, leaving 15 bases between. From germline, CDR1 is SEHNR and CDR2 FQNEAQ (reference sequence). In DNA, the CDR3 is TGTGCCAGCAGCCACCCGTCCGGCTTAAACACTGAAGCTTTCTTT. Protein product: CASSHPSGLNTEAFF.

The chain employs TRBV29-1 and TRBJ1-1; no definite D call. The germline gives CDR1 SQVTM, CDR2 ANQGSEA. V gave up 1 base and J gave up 6 bases, with 9 bases separating them. This CDR3 region has 12 residues. This CDR3 is CSVEADGAEAFF. DNA of the CDR3: TGCAGCGTTGAAGCTGATGGCGCTGAAGCTTTCTTT.

V gene TRBV30 combines with J gene TRBJ2-7; D unclear. Trimming shortened V by 3 bases and J by 1 base, and 13 bases separated the two germline ends. The CDR3 runs to 14 residues. CDR1 and CDR2 from the germline V gene are GTSNPN and SVGIG (reference sequence). The CDR3 DNA reads as TGTGCCTGGAGAAATTCGCAGCTATCCTACGAGCAGTACTTC. This gives the protein CAWRNSQLSYEQYF.

This sequence joins TRBV5-5 and TRBJ2-7; TRBD2 might be the D (5 bases). The CDR3 sequence is 11 residues long. The V end lost 3 bases, the J end lost 5 bases, and 6 bases lay between the germline ends. Germline CDR1 and CDR2: SGHKS and YYEKEE (reference sequence). The CDR3 bases are TGTGCCAGCAGCTGGGGAGACGAGCAGTACTTC. This translates into CASSWGDEQYF.

V is TRBV7-2 and J is TRBJ2-1, with TRBD1 matching over 8 bases. The CDR3 consists of 13 residues. From germline, CDR1 is SGHTA and CDR2 FQGNSA. The V and J ends lost 1 base and 11 bases, in that order; junction bases with no gene match: 4. Here the CDR3 reads CASSLGQGLKQFF. CDR3 sequence (DNA): TGTGCCAGCAGCTTAGGACAGGGGTTGAAGCAGTTCTTC.

This chain links TRBV7-9 with TRBJ1-2; D is possibly TRBD1 (5 bases). The V gene's germline CDR1 is SEHNR and CDR2 FQNEAQ (reference sequence). The CDR3 has 13 residues. The V end lost 3 bases, the J end lost 6 bases, and 11 bases lay between the germline ends. The CDR3 is CASSFLGEDGYTF. In DNA form, the CDR3 reads TGTGCCAGCAGCTTCCTAGGGGAGGATGGCTACACCTTC.

This chain uses TRBV5-4 with TRBJ2-1; D may be TRBD1 or TRBD2 (5 bases each). The germline V gene encodes CDR1 SGHNT and CDR2 YYREEE (reference sequence). The CDR3 has 17 amino acids. The V end was cut by 6 bases, the J end by 6 bases, with 25 bases between. The CDR3 sequence is CASTPAGTPGFVNEQFF. The CDR3 region has the DNA TGTGCCAGCACCCCCGCCGGGACCCCCGGTTTTGTCAATGAGCAGTTCTTC.

The chain carries TRBV7-2 and TRBJ2-1; D is uncertain. This CDR3 comprises 15 residues. V was pared by 2 bases and J by 3 bases, with 11 bases between. The germline gives CDR1 SGHTA, CDR2 FQGNSA. The CDR3 sequence: CASSLRSGSYNEQFF. The CDR3 DNA sequence: TGTGCCAGCAGCTTAAGGTCGGGTAGCTACAATGAGCAGTTCTTC.